The 9 T cell receptor beta chains given below trace back to one sample, sequenced in a study of human T cells and chemical hapten exposure. From the RACE reads, TCRdb called clonotypes with MiXCR, one entry per CDR3 protein. The sample consists of approximately 41,000 distinct CDR3 sequences, 3.5% to 4% of them appearing once. The time point is: patch test 1, 2 weeks after DPC sensitization. Sample treatment: therapeutic diphenylcyclopropenone sensitization with weekly scalp DPC. Unfractionated whole blood was the source of the extracted total RNA. The sample in question was whole blood, obtained in connection with sensitization to the hapten diphenylcyclopropenone (DPC). All receptors derive from a man in his fifties with alopecia areata. Some clones in this sample may be carry-over from other donors' samples.

Of note for this clonotype: This may be a read error: a much more frequent sequence differs by one nucleotide. The chain is built from TRBV7-9 and TRBJ1-6; D gene uncertain. The CDR3 is made up of 13 amino acids. Germline V lookup: CDR1 SEHNR, CDR2 FQNEAQ (reference sequence). CDR3 nucleotide sequence: TGTGTCAGCAGCTTAGATGGGCTTAATCCCCTCCACTTT. Protein sequence: CVSSLDGLNPLHF.

In its sample, this clonotype was seen many times. V gene TRBV7-2 combines with J gene TRBJ2-7; D uncertain. Between the trimmed V and J ends, which lost 4 bases and 13 bases, there was a span of 20 bases. This CDR3 spans 13 amino acids. Germline CDR1 SGHTA, CDR2 FQGNSA. CDR3 DNA sequence: TGTGCCAGCAGCTCCCTACTTGTCGGCTATTGCTACTTC. Its translation: CASSSLLVGYCYF.

Remarks on this clonotype: This may arise from a read error, as a much more abundant clone is one base away. The J gene is TRBJ2-1, the V gene TRBV12-3 or TRBV12-4, with D possibly TRBD1 on 6 matching bases. This CDR3 is 12 amino acids long. The chain's CDR3 is CTSSSTRGGQFF. CDR3 DNA: TGTACCAGCAGCTCAACGAGAGGGGGGCAGTTCTTC.

The sample holds many counts of this clonotype. The chain recombines TRBV7-9 with TRBJ2-1; the match to TRBD2 covers 11 bases. The germline V gene encodes CDR1 SEHNR and CDR2 FQNEAQ (reference sequence). This CDR3 comprises 15 residues. V trimming: 7 bases; J trimming: 4 bases; junction bases outside the gene matches: 6. CDR3: CASTVGLAEYNEQFF. The CDR3, as DNA: TGTGCCAGCACCGTGGGACTAGCGGAATACAATGAGCAGTTCTTC.

This clonotype showed up many times. The chain links TRBV3-1 to TRBJ1-5; 7 positions match TRBD1. CDR1 is LGHDT, CDR2 YNNKEL, per germline (reference sequence). Germline trimming cut 0 bases from V and 6 bases from J; bases unmatched to any gene: 5. The CDR3 has 15 residues. The CDR3 loop reads CASSQDTTGSQPQHF. The CDR3, as DNA: TGTGCCAGCAGCCAAGATACGACAGGGTCTCAGCCCCAGCATTTT.

In its sample, this clonotype was seen many times. The J gene is TRBJ2-3, the V gene TRBV5-5, with 8 bases matching TRBD2. CDR3 length equals 15 residues. Per the germline V gene, CDR1 is SGHKS and CDR2 is YYEKEE (reference sequence). Unmatched junction bases numbered 1, after V lost 1 base and J lost 0 bases. CDR3 region: CASSLPSGSTDTQYF. CDR3 DNA: TGTGCCAGCAGCTTGCCTAGCGGGAGCACAGATACGCAGTATTTT. Supplemented by reference TRBV5-5 and TRBJ2-3, the full variable domain reads DAGVTQSPTHLIKTRGQQVTLRCSPISGHKSVSWYQQVLGQGPQFIFQYYEKEERGRGNFPDRFSARQFPNYSSELNVNALLLGDSALYLCASSLPSGSTDTQYFGPGTRLTVL.

This clonotype came up many times. This chain uses TRBV7-8 with TRBJ2-1; 9 bases align to TRBD2. CDR1 and CDR2 (germline): SGHVS, FQNEAQ. V lost 5 bases to trimming and J lost 5 bases; unmatched junction nucleotides: 10. There are 16 residues in the CDR3. CDR3 region: CASSPIETSGNNEQFF. In nucleotides, the CDR3 is TGTGCCAGCAGCCCGATAGAGACTAGCGGTAACAATGAGCAGTTCTTC. The whole variable domain, filled in from reference TRBV7-8 and TRBJ2-1, reads GAGVSQSPRYKVAKRGQDVALRCDPISGHVSLFWYQQALGQGPEFLTYFQNEAQLDKSGLPSDRFFAERPEGSVSTLKIQRTQQEDSAVYLCASSPIETSGNNEQFFGPGTRLTVL.

This clonotype was observed many times. The chain is built from TRBV28 and TRBJ2-7, with 8 bases fitting TRBD2. Trimming removed 5 bases from V and 0 bases from J; junction bases left unmatched: 6. The CDR3 runs 15 residues. Germline loops: CDR1 MDHEN, CDR2 SYDVKM. The CDR3 DNA sequence: TGTGCCAGCAGTCCCCGGGGGGGGACCTCCTACGAGCAGTACTTC. It specifies CASSPRGGTSYEQYF.

This clonotype has a count of ten or more. The J gene is TRBJ1-5, the V gene TRBV20-1, with D possibly matching TRBD1 (5 bases). The CDR3 sequence is 15 residues long. Germline V gene lookup returns CDR1 DFQATT and CDR2 SNEGSKA (reference sequence). The V end was cut by 2 bases, the J end by 4 bases, with 15 bases between. DNA for the CDR3: TGCAGTGCTAGATCCAGCCCACAGGAAAATCAGCCCCAGCATTTT. Translation gives CSARSSPQENQPQHF.